This is a list of T cell receptor beta chains from one sample in a study of T cells after yellow fever vaccination. Using its own MiXCR run on the 5' RACE reads, TCRdb lists one record per CDR3 protein. The repertoire holds roughly 32,000 distinct CDR3 sequences, with about 10% as singletons. Sequencing was performed on PBMCs, either bulk or a sorted T-cell subset (CD4+, CD8+, memory, or dextramer-sorted; not recorded which), taken around 15 days after the first yellow fever vaccination. The receptors stem from a man younger than 35 who received the YFV17D yellow fever vaccine. The CDR3 runs from the conserved cysteine through the conserved F or W. Fields, in order: J gene, V gene, CDR3 protein.

TRBJ2-3	TRBV9	CASSVSPTDTQYF
TRBJ1-5	TRBV20-1	CSGHAGPNQPQHF
TRBJ2-1	TRBV20-1	CSARPSHGAYNEQFF
TRBJ1-1	TRBV6-2/TRBV6-3	CASTARKRYTNTEAFF
TRBJ1-1	TRBV4-1	CASSQGGGGMTEAFF
TRBJ1-2	TRBV7-2	CASSLQDAGDGYTF
TRBJ1-3	TRBV5-4	CASSPGHVGNTIYF
TRBJ1-1	TRBV20-1	CSAFPGGKPEAFF
TRBJ2-7	TRBV5-1	CASSSTYSYEQYF
TRBJ1-6	TRBV6-6	CASSHSYNSPLHF
TRBJ2-6	TRBV4-3	CASSPGTGRAGANVLTF
TRBJ2-5	TRBV6-6	CASCSRQETQYF
TRBJ1-2	TRBV7-2	CASSLARLPDGGYTF
TRBJ2-1	TRBV6-2/TRBV6-3	CASSYDSYNEQFF
TRBJ1-1	TRBV5-1	CASSQMGGPTEAFF
TRBJ2-3	TRBV10-3	CAISEGLRPTDTQYF
TRBJ2-3	TRBV6-5	CASSYSGGQSTDTQYF
TRBJ1-2	TRBV5-1	CASGPPGRLVGYTF
TRBJ1-5	TRBV30	CAWSAQGDQPQHF
TRBJ2-3	TRBV5-6	CASSFLLAGGHTQYF
TRBJ1-1	TRBV6-6	CAILGASNTEAFF
TRBJ2-5	TRBV7-7	CASSLGWAGPQETQYF
TRBJ1-2	TRBV7-2	CASRGGWADGYTF
TRBJ2-3	TRBV20-1	CSATRGADTQYF
TRBJ2-6	TRBV11-2	CASRFSGANVLTF
TRBJ1-5	TRBV20-1	CSAGQRDQPQHF
TRBJ1-2	TRBV20-1	CSARAPGWDGYTF
TRBJ1-1	TRBV10-3	CAISGGLGTGLNTEAFF
TRBJ2-3	TRBV5-6	CASSNTDTQYF
TRBJ2-3	TRBV7-2	CASSPSEFLDTQYF
TRBJ1-1	TRBV15	CATSRGDLAENTEAFF
TRBJ1-1	TRBV19	CASSIRGGTEAFF
TRBJ2-5	TRBV12-3/TRBV12-4	CASRWTGRETQYF
TRBJ1-2	TRBV20-1	CSATSGTGSGYTF
TRBJ2-2	TRBV7-2	CASSLRSTNTGELFF
TRBJ1-5	TRBV19	CASSPRGLGQPQHF
TRBJ1-3	TRBV2	CASSEGRGNTIYF
TRBJ2-5	TRBV5-1	CASSPGTSGAQETQYF
TRBJ1-2	TRBV7-2	CASSLIGTGIPYGYTF
TRBJ2-3	TRBV5-1	CASSLGGYTDTQYF
TRBJ1-1	TRBV7-2	CASTFEGGGHRAAFF
TRBJ1-5	TRBV18	CASSRTDSNQPQHF
TRBJ2-1	TRBV6-1	CASSEMAGNEQFF
TRBJ2-5	TRBV19	CASSSRRASETQYF
TRBJ1-4	TRBV20-1	CSAREYPGTKLFF
TRBJ2-3	TRBV4-1	CASSQDRGGLTDTQYF
TRBJ1-4	TRBV20-1	CSAKRSNEKLFF
TRBJ2-3	TRBV7-3	CASRIAADTQYF
TRBJ2-5	TRBV27	CASSGLFQETQYF
TRBJ1-5	TRBV30	CAWSVAVNQPQHF
TRBJ1-2	TRBV24-1	CATSDREPRGPYSYGYTF
TRBJ1-2	TRBV7-2	CASTLTGNYGYTF
TRBJ2-2	TRBV7-3	CASSLPAEQNTGELFF
TRBJ1-6	TRBV5-1	CASSLYPGNTDGNSPLHF